A single sample is the source of the 28 T cell receptor beta chains below, sequenced in a study of early T cells in non-severe SARS-CoV-2 infection. Each CDR3 protein gets one entry after TCRdb re-called the 5' RACE reads with MiXCR. The table records about 61,000 distinct CDR3 sequences, 10% to 12% of them present only once. The sample consisted of whole blood. Receptors were obtained from an adult who was a healthcare worker with PCR-confirmed SARS-CoV-2 infection or an uninfected control (not recorded which).

The rearrangement links TRBV6-6 to TRBJ1-6; D gene unclear. Germline V gene data show CDR1 as MNHNY and CDR2 as SVGAGI (reference sequence). The CDR3 extends over 17 amino acids. The V and J ends lost 4 bases and 0 bases respectively, with 13 bases between them. The CDR3 DNA sequence: TGTGCCAGCAGTTCTATTGGCGCGAGCTCCTATAATTCACCCCTCCACTTT. Its protein product is CASSSIGASSYNSPLHF.

Many counts were recorded for this clonotype. V gene TRBV20-1 combines with J gene TRBJ2-5; D gene unclear. The CDR3 length is 11 residues. Germline V gene sequence: CDR1 DFQATT, CDR2 SNEGSKA (reference sequence). Trimming took off 1 base at V and 6 bases at J, with 6 bases between the two ends. The CDR3 bases are TGCAGTGCTAGAGCTTCGCAGACCCAGTACTTC. It is translated as CSARASQTQYF.

This chain uses TRBV19 with TRBJ2-3; the match to TRBD2 covers 7 bases. Trimming cost V 7 bases and J 6 bases; bases outside gene matches: 13. Per the germline V gene, CDR1 is LNHDA and CDR2 is SQIVND (reference sequence). CDR3 length: 15 residues. CDR3 amino acids: CASMQQAGRADTQYF. In DNA, the CDR3 is TGTGCCAGTATGCAGCAGGCAGGGAGGGCGGATACGCAGTATTTT.

This clonotype was observed many times. The chain combines TRBV18 with TRBJ1-4; D call uncertain. The CDR3 is 15 residues long. V lost 3 bases, J lost 3 bases, and 11 bases lay in between. In germline, CDR1 is KGHSH, CDR2 LQKENI. Written as DNA, the CDR3 is TGTGCCAGCTCACCTTCGTTACAGTCTAATGAAAAACTGTTTTTT. It is translated as CASSPSLQSNEKLFF.

V and J are TRBV11-2 and TRBJ2-7, with 12 bases aligning to TRBD1. The CDR3 consists of 15 residues. Germline assignment: CDR1 SGHAT and CDR2 FQNNGV. V lost 3 bases, J lost 6 bases, and 6 bases stayed unmatched. CDR3: CASSFTGQGASEQYF. In nucleotides, the CDR3 is TGTGCCAGCAGCTTTACGGGACAGGGGGCTAGCGAGCAGTACTTC. The full variable domain, its missing parts supplied by reference TRBV11-2 and TRBJ2-7, is EAGVAQSPRYKIIEKRQSVAFWCNPISGHATLYWYQQILGQGPKLLIQFQNNGVVDDSQLPKDRFSAERLKGVDSTLKIQPAKLEDSAVYLCASSFTGQGASEQYFGPGTRLTVT.

Many counts were recorded for this clonotype. The chain combines TRBV20-1 with TRBJ1-1; weak D call: TRBD1 (5 bases). Trimming left V 4 bases short and J 1 base short, with 10 bases between. Germline values: CDR1 DFQATT, CDR2 SNEGSKA (reference sequence). The CDR3 loop spans 13 amino acids. The CDR3 DNA follows: TGCAGTGCTAACCCCGGGACGAACACTGAAGCTTTCTTT. Translation: CSANPGTNTEAFF.

This clonotype occurred a few times. The rearrangement uses TRBV18 and TRBJ2-2; 9 bases agree with TRBD2. The length of the CDR3 is 15 residues. Germline lookup yields CDR1 KGHSH and CDR2 LQKENI. The trim removed 11 bases at V and 2 bases at J, leaving 9 bases unmatched. CDR3 region: CAANSGGDNTGELFF. Written as DNA, the CDR3 is TGTGCCGCCAATAGCGGGGGCGATAACACCGGGGAGCTGTTTTTT.

This clonotype was seen many times. The chain combines TRBV12-3 or TRBV12-4 with TRBJ2-3; 7 bases fit TRBD1. Trimming cost V 2 bases and J 1 base; bases outside gene matches: 6. The CDR3 contains 16 residues. CDR3 region: CASSLFVTGGTDTQYF. CDR3 sequence (DNA): TGTGCCAGCAGTTTATTTGTAACAGGGGGCACAGATACGCAGTATTTT.

CDR3: CSARDPRTGQHTEAFF. DNA for the CDR3: TGCAGTGCTAGAGATCCACGAACAGGTCAGCACACTGAAGCTTTCTTT. This chain connects TRBV20-1 to TRBJ1-1, with TRBD1 as a possible D gene (5 bases). The V end was cut by 0 bases, the J end by 3 bases, with 17 bases between. The germline V gene encodes CDR1 DFQATT and CDR2 SNEGSKA (reference sequence). The CDR3 consists of 16 residues.

Many counts were recorded for this clonotype. V and J are TRBV20-1 and TRBJ2-3; unclear D gene. Trimming pared 6 bases from V and 0 bases from J, leaving 10 bases between. CDR1 DFQATT and CDR2 SNEGSKA come from the germline V gene (reference sequence). CDR3 length: 13 residues. This chain's CDR3 is CSALGSSTDTQYF. Here the CDR3 DNA reads TGCAGTGCCCTAGGATCTAGCACAGATACGCAGTATTTT.

This clonotype was counted many times. The chain couples TRBV18 to TRBJ1-3, with D perhaps matching TRBD1 (6 bases). From germline, CDR1 is KGHSH and CDR2 LQKENI. This CDR3 is built from 15 residues. V was clipped by 3 bases and J by 4 bases, with 13 bases between them. The CDR3, as DNA: TGTGCCAGCTCACCGCCGGGGGCGACGGGAAACACCATATATTTT. Translating it yields CASSPPGATGNTIYF. Supplemented by reference TRBV18 and TRBJ1-3, the full variable domain reads NAGVMQNPRHLVRRRGQEARLRCSPMKGHSHVYWYRQLPEEGLKFMVYLQKENIIDESGMPKERFSAEFPKEGPSILRIQQVVRGDSAAYFCASSPPGATGNTIYFGEGSWLTVV.

The chain has TRBV12-5 and TRBJ1-4; maybe TRBD1 (6 bases). CDR1 is LGHNT, CDR2 FRNRAP, per germline. The CDR3 is 14 amino acids. V was cut by 5 bases and J by 8 bases, with 15 bases left in between. The CDR3 loop reads CASGTTWGGEKLFF. DNA for the CDR3: TGTGCTAGTGGTACTACTTGGGGGGGCGAAAAACTGTTTTTT.

In its sample, this clonotype was seen many times. The V gene is TRBV4-1, the J gene TRBJ2-7; 9 nucleotides align to TRBD1. Losses at the gene ends were 4 bases for V and 4 bases for J; bases not matched to a gene: 5. This CDR3 is 14 amino acids long. Germline CDR1 is MGHRA and CDR2 is YSYEKL. The CDR3 is CASSPDRGWYEQYF. In nucleotides, the CDR3 is TGCGCCAGCAGCCCGGACAGGGGATGGTACGAGCAGTACTTC.

This clonotype was observed at least ten times. V and J are TRBV6-5 and TRBJ2-5; no definite D call. There are 15 residues in the CDR3. V lost 3 bases and J lost 4, with 15 bases in between. Germline CDR1 and CDR2: MNHEY and SVGAGI. The chain's CDR3 is CASSYSRGRGETQYF. The CDR3 DNA follows: TGTGCCAGCAGTTATTCAAGAGGTCGTGGAGAGACCCAGTACTTC.

This rearrangement joins TRBV6-5 to TRBJ2-3, with 7 nucleotides matching TRBD2. This CDR3 contains 16 residues. V was clipped by 0 bases and J by 3 bases; unmatched bases: 6. Germline V gene sequence: CDR1 MNHEY, CDR2 SVGAGI. The CDR3 nucleotides are TGTGCCAGCAGTTACTCGAATCTGGGAGGGACAGATACGCAGTATTTT. This translates into CASSYSNLGGTDTQYF.

This clonotype has ten or more counts. The chain uses TRBV7-6 and TRBJ2-7; D remains ambiguous. The germline V and J ends were trimmed by 1 base and 2 bases, with 12 bases remaining between them. CDR3 length: 15 residues. From germline, CDR1 is SGHVS and CDR2 FNYEAQ. This chain's CDR3 is CASSLGQASAYEQYF. In nucleotides, the CDR3 is TGTGCCAGCAGCTTAGGGCAGGCCTCGGCCTACGAGCAGTACTTC.

This clonotype has at least ten counts. J is TRBJ2-7 and V is TRBV6-5, with D unclear. The CDR3 runs 13 residues. Germline CDR1 is MNHEY and CDR2 is SVGAGI. The germline V and J ends were trimmed by 5 bases and 2 bases, with 10 bases remaining between them. CDR3 in amino acids: CASSQGPTYEQYF. The CDR3 DNA is TGTGCCAGCAGTCAAGGGCCCACCTACGAGCAGTACTTC.

This clonotype has ten or more counts. J is TRBJ1-4 and V is TRBV7-2; D remains unclear. Deletions cut 2 bases from V and 8 bases from J, with 9 bases between. Germline V gives CDR1 SGHTA, CDR2 FQGNSA. The CDR3 consists of 13 residues. The CDR3 nucleotides read TGTGCCAGCAGCTTAATGGTTTCCGAAAAACTGTTTTTT. Amino acids: CASSLMVSEKLFF.

This clonotype was picked up many times. CDR3 in amino acids: CASSPWDGLGDTQYF. CDR3 coding DNA: TGTGCCAGCAGCCCGTGGGACGGCCTAGGGGATACGCAGTATTTT. V gene TRBV7-9 combines with J gene TRBJ2-3; TRBD1 or TRBD2 may be the D gene (5 bases each). The V gene lost 5 bases and the J gene lost 6 bases, with 18 bases spanning the gap. Germline V gene sequence: CDR1 SEHNR, CDR2 FQNEAQ (reference sequence). The CDR3 spans 15 residues.

There are a few counts of this clonotype. V gene TRBV11-2 combines with J gene TRBJ2-7; D might be TRBD1 or TRBD2, each matching 7 bases. This CDR3 region has 14 residues. CDR1 is SGHAT and CDR2 is FQNNGV in the germline V gene. V lost 4 bases and J lost 6, with 16 bases in between. In nucleotides, the CDR3 is TGTGCCAGCAGCTCAATCAGGGGGGGTGGCGAGCAGTACTTC. It is translated as CASSSIRGGGEQYF.

In its sample, this clonotype was seen a few times. The CDR3, as DNA: TGTGCCAGCACCCCTCTAGCGGGGGCTAACAATGAGCAGTTCTTC. Its protein is CASTPLAGANNEQFF. The chain couples TRBV11-2 to TRBJ2-1; 10 nucleotides match TRBD2. CDR3 length: 15 residues. J lost 5 bases, V lost 7 bases, and 8 bases had no gene match. The germline V gene has CDR1 SGHAT and CDR2 FQNNGV. The whole variable domain, filled in from reference TRBV11-2 and TRBJ2-1, reads EAGVAQSPRYKIIEKRQSVAFWCNPISGHATLYWYQQILGQGPKLLIQFQNNGVVDDSQLPKDRFSAERLKGVDSTLKIQPAKLEDSAVYLCASTPLAGANNEQFFGPGTRLTVL.

The chain employs TRBV28 and TRBJ1-2; no clear D gene. Looked up from germline, CDR1 is MDHEN and CDR2 is SYDVKM. This CDR3 comprises 15 residues. Trimming took off 1 base at V and 2 bases at J, with 11 bases between the two ends. CDR3 in amino acids: CASSLFKTANYGYTF. In DNA form, the CDR3 reads TGTGCCAGCAGTTTATTTAAAACGGCGAACTATGGCTACACCTTC.

Remarks on this clonotype: The junction and the germline gene differ at one end; a read error may be behind it. The CDR3 DNA sequence: TGTACCAGCAGCTTGGATCCGGGTCCAACCGGGGAGCTGTTTTTT. Protein sequence: CTSSLDPGPTGELFF. The chain recombines TRBV5-4 with TRBJ2-2; D remains ambiguous. The CDR3 has 15 amino acids. CDR1 and CDR2 (germline): SGHNT, YYREEE (reference sequence).

V is TRBV12-3 or TRBV12-4 and J is TRBJ2-3; D may be TRBD2 (7 bases). The CDR3 covers 18 residues. V dropped 0 bases and J dropped 1 base, with 17 bases sitting between them. As DNA, the CDR3 is TGTGCCAGCAGTTTAGCGGGGTCGGGGGGCCCGCGCACAGATACGCAGTATTTT. Protein: CASSLAGSGGPRTDTQYF.

Many counts were recorded for this clonotype. This chain links TRBV3-1 with TRBJ2-7; D remains ambiguous. The V end lost 0 bases, the J end lost 0 bases, and 9 bases lay between the germline ends. The CDR3 consists of 15 residues. The V gene's germline CDR1 is LGHDT and CDR2 YNNKEL (reference sequence). Here the CDR3 reads CASSQDQIDSYEQYF. CDR3 in DNA: TGTGCCAGCAGCCAAGATCAAATCGACTCCTACGAGCAGTACTTC.

This clonotype showed up just a few times. V and J are TRBV10-1 and TRBJ2-1, with 12 bases matching TRBD2. CDR1 is WNHNN, CDR2 SYGVQD, per germline (reference sequence). The CDR3 spans 15 residues. Unmatched junction bases numbered 4, after V lost 6 bases and J lost 4 bases. The CDR3 region is CASSSTSGGYNEQFF. The CDR3 bases are TGCGCCAGCAGCTCCACTAGCGGGGGGTACAATGAGCAGTTCTTC.

This clonotype was picked up many times. The chain links TRBV2 to TRBJ1-6, with D perhaps matching TRBD1 (5 bases). The CDR3 is 18 residues long. Germline V CDR1 and CDR2: SNHLY, FYNNEI. The V end lost 6 bases, the J end lost 7 bases, and 25 bases lay between the germline ends. CDR3 residues: CASSVRGPRDLRNSPLHF. For the CDR3, the DNA is TGTGCCAGCAGCGTTCGTGGACCCAGGGATCTTCGGAATTCACCCCTCCACTTT.

The chain employs TRBV19 and TRBJ2-1; D is undetermined. V lost 2 bases and J 6 bases, leaving 8 bases between the germline ends. The germline CDR1 and CDR2 sequences are LNHDA and SQIVND (reference sequence). The CDR3 is 13 amino acids. CDR3 DNA: TGTGCCAGTAGTATATCCCACCTCAATGAGCAGTTCTTC. Protein product: CASSISHLNEQFF.